The clone carrying this T cell receptor beta chain was detected a few times. Its antigen is not identified. These data are taken from a study of shared clonotypes between healthy human individuals. Per germline, CDR1 SQVTM and CDR2 ANQGSEA. CDR3 length: 11 residues. The germline V and J ends were trimmed by 7 bases and 3 bases, with 10 bases remaining between them. Sorted subsets were amplified in replicate PCRs using around 220 ng DNA, around 30,000 T cell genomes. Per the study methods: There were no quality scores in the junction-only immunoSEQ sequences, so filtering differed. Clones were read by immunoSEQ multiplex PCR, and TCRdb kept only the in-frame ones, dropping some. From that table come the V and J calls and clone size; the DNA was used to work out D and trimming. The sample carries a few million clones, more than 90% recorded once. Naive CD4+ cells were CD45RA-selected; the remaining cells were memory.

Overall study findings and caveats: The four-donor shared clonotypes exceeded non-shared clonotypes in generation probability, with non-shared ones scoring lower.

The chain employs TRBV29-1 and TRBJ2-7; possibly TRBD2 for D (5 bases). This TCR came from a man younger than 35 in good health. Source material: naive CD4+ T cells sorted from blood. Described subset: CD45RA+ positively selected. The CDR3: CSATSGYEQYF. The CDR3 coding sequence is TGCAGCGCCACAAGCGGCTACGAGCAGTACTTC.